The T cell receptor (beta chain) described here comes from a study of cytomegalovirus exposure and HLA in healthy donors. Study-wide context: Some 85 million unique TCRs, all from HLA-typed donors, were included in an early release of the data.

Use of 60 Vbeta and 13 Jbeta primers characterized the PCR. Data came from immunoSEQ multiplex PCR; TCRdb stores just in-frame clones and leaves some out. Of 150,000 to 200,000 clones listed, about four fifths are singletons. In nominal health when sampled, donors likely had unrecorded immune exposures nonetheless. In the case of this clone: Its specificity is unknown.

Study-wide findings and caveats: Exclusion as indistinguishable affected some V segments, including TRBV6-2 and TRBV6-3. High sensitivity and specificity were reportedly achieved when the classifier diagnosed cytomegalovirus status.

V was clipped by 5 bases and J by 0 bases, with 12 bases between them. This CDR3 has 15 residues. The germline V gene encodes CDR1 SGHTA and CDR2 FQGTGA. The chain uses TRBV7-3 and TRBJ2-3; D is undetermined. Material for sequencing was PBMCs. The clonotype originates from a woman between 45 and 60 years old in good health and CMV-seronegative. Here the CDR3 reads CASSPLPRSTDTQYF. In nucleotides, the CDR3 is TGTGCCAGCAGCCCCCTACCCAGGAGCACAGATACGCAGTATTTT.